The 31 T cell receptor beta chains presented below share a single source sample, sequenced in a study of blood T cell repertoires in COVID-19. Profiled with immunoSEQ multiplex PCR; TCRdb holds only in-frame clones, not every one. The table lists about 180,000 clones, approximately 87% of them singletons. The sequenced material came from peripheral blood. Every receptor here comes from a man aged 65-85 years with active or convalescent COVID-19.

V and J are TRBV15 and TRBJ2-5; tentative D call: TRBD1 (6 bases). The CDR3 has 17 residues. Germline values: CDR1 LNHNV, CDR2 YYDKDF (reference sequence). Trimming stripped 0 bases from V and 2 bases from J, with 16 bases between. CDR3 protein: CATSREGQGKTQETQYF. CDR3 nucleotide sequence: TGTGCCACCAGCAGAGAGGGCCAGGGGAAGACTCAAGAGACCCAGTACTTC.

This clone has a single count. DNA of the CDR3: TGTGCCAGCAGCCCTCCGGGACAGATTCATGGCTACACCTTC. Translating it yields CASSPPGQIHGYTF. The chain has TRBV7-9 and TRBJ1-2, with TRBD1 matching 7 bases. V lost 5 bases, J lost 6 bases, and 9 bases stayed unmatched. CDR3 length equals 14 residues. Germline lookup yields CDR1 SEHNR and CDR2 FQNEAQ (reference sequence).

The chain employs TRBV19 and TRBJ1-2; D not certain. Germline-derived CDR1 and CDR2 are LNHDA and SQIVND (reference sequence). V was pared by 6 bases and J by 10 bases, with 18 bases between. The CDR3 totals 13 residues. CDR3 loop: CASSLPGIGAYTF. The CDR3 DNA follows: TGTGCCAGTAGCCTCCCCGGGATCGGCGCCTACACCTTC.

The chain's CDR3 is CASSTATGGGNTIYF. The CDR3 region has the DNA TGTGCCAGCAGCACCGCGACAGGGGGTGGAAACACCATATATTTT. The chain couples TRBV7-2 to TRBJ1-3; 9 bases match TRBD1. V gave up 5 bases and J gave up 3 bases; unmatched junction bases: 5. CDR1 is SGHTA and CDR2 is FQGNSA in the germline V gene. This CDR3 is 15 amino acids long.

This clone was counted between two and nine times. The chain is built from TRBV7-2 and TRBJ2-1; D gene unclear. The CDR3 covers 13 residues. V was shortened by 4 bases and J by 7 bases, with 11 bases between the two germline ends. Germline V gene lookup returns CDR1 SGHTA and CDR2 FQGNSA. The CDR3 coding sequence is TGTGCCAGCAGCTCCCCGACTCGAAATGAGCAGTTCTTC. It is translated as CASSSPTRNEQFF. Full variable domain (rest looked up from reference TRBV7-2 and TRBJ2-1): GAGVSQSPSNKVTEKGKDVELRCDPISGHTALYWYRQSLGQGLEFLIYFQGNSAPDKSGLPSDRFSAERTGGSVSTLTIQRTQQEDSAVYLCASSSPTRNEQFFGPGTRLTVL.

The chain is built from TRBV7-7 and TRBJ2-5; 7 nucleotides agree with TRBD1. V trimming: 2 bases; J trimming: 5 bases; junction bases outside the gene matches: 2. From germline, CDR1 is SSHAT and CDR2 FNYEAQ (reference sequence). The CDR3 loop spans 13 amino acids. The CDR3 coding sequence is TGTGCCAGCAGCTTAAGGGGGCGGGAGACCCAGTACTTC. As protein: CASSLRGRETQYF.

The chain recombines TRBV6-4 with TRBJ2-5, with 9 bases that match TRBD1. With 5 bases clipped from V and 5 bases from J, the junction kept 3 bases outside the gene matches. CDR3 length equals 13 residues. From germline, CDR1 is MRHNA and CDR2 SNTAGT. CDR3: CASSPGQGETQYF. Here the CDR3 DNA reads TGTGCCAGCAGTCCTGGACAGGGGGAGACCCAGTACTTC.

This clone was recorded a few times. The V gene is TRBV5-1, the J gene TRBJ2-1; TRBD2 matches 8 bases. Per germline, CDR1 SGHRS and CDR2 YFSETQ. The CDR3 has 13 residues. J was trimmed by 7 bases and V by 2 bases; bases with no gene match: 2. CDR3 coding DNA: TGCGCCAGCAGCTTAATAGCGGGGAATGAGCAGTTCTTC. It specifies CASSLIAGNEQFF.

This rearrangement joins TRBV7-8 to TRBJ2-5; D uncertain. The CDR3 covers 11 residues. Germline CDR1 is SGHVS and CDR2 is FQNEAQ. Trimming pared 5 bases from V and 7 bases from J, leaving 8 bases between. In DNA form, the CDR3 reads TGTGCCAGCAGCCAATCCCTGACCCAGTACTTC. This translates into CASSQSLTQYF.

The chain links TRBV7-3 to TRBJ2-2; possible D gene TRBD2, 6 bases. Germline V CDR1 and CDR2: SGHTA, FQGTGA. CDR3 length equals 17 residues. Between the trimmed V and J ends, which lost 3 bases and 1 base, there was a span of 15 bases. The CDR3: CASSFLPGERNTGELFF. CDR3 DNA: TGTGCCAGCAGCTTCCTCCCGGGGGAGAGGAACACCGGGGAGCTGTTTTTT.

This clone was recorded many times. The J gene is TRBJ1-1, the V gene TRBV7-9, with 8 positions matching TRBD1. With 6 bases clipped from V and 5 bases from J, the junction kept 5 bases outside the gene matches. The CDR3 has 13 residues. CDR1 is SEHNR, CDR2 FQNEAQ, per germline (reference sequence). In DNA, the CDR3 is TGTGCCAGCAGAACGGACAGGGAAACTGAAGCTTTCTTT. As protein: CASRTDRETEAFF.

This chain uses TRBV27 with TRBJ1-2, with 7 bases fitting TRBD1. Trimming removed 5 bases from V and 5 bases from J; junction bases left unmatched: 5. The CDR3 contains 13 residues. The germline CDR1 and CDR2 sequences are MNHEY and SMNVEV (reference sequence). The CDR3: CASSPTGYYGYTF. CDR3 coding DNA: TGTGCCAGCAGTCCGACAGGGTATTATGGCTACACCTTC.

This clone appeared a single time. This chain uses TRBV6-5 with TRBJ1-1; a weak D match, TRBD1 (6 bases). The CDR3 length is 13 residues. Looked up from germline, CDR1 is MNHEY and CDR2 is SVGAGI. Trimming took 8 bases from V and 4 from J, leaving 14 bases between them. The CDR3 protein is CASASRGGTEAFF. In DNA form, the CDR3 reads TGTGCCAGCGCGAGTAGGGGGGGCACTGAAGCTTTCTTT.

This rearrangement joins TRBV7-9 to TRBJ2-7, with a tentative D call TRBD2 (6 bases). The CDR3 extends over 14 amino acids. Germline V lookup: CDR1 SEHNR, CDR2 FQNEAQ (reference sequence). Trimming took 5 bases from V and 4 from J, leaving 15 bases between them. The CDR3: CASSDRDGTYEQYF. As DNA, the CDR3 is TGTGCCAGCAGCGATCGGGACGGGACTTACGAGCAGTACTTC. The full variable domain, in which reference TRBV7-9 and TRBJ2-7 provide the parts outside the CDR3, is DTGVSQNPRHKITKRGQNVTFRCDPISEHNRLYWYRQTLGQGPEFLTYFQNEAQLEKSRLLSDRFSAERPKGSFSTLEIQRTEQGDSAMYLCASSDRDGTYEQYFGPGTRLTVT.

The chain recombines TRBV28 with TRBJ2-1; 9 bases agree with TRBD2. CDR3 length equals 17 residues. The V gene end was trimmed by 3 bases and the J gene end by 0 bases; junction bases not matched to a gene: 6. CDR1 is MDHEN, CDR2 SYDVKM, per germline. The CDR3 protein is CASSFPASGVSYNEQFF. Here the CDR3 DNA reads TGTGCCAGCAGTTTCCCGGCTAGCGGGGTCTCCTACAATGAGCAGTTCTTC.

The chain carries TRBV7-2 and TRBJ1-5; weak D call: TRBD1 (6 bases). This CDR3 is built from 16 residues. V dropped 4 bases and J dropped 2 bases, with 15 bases sitting between them. In germline, CDR1 is SGHTA, CDR2 FQGNSA. CDR3 loop: CASSSRRGAGNQPQHF. The CDR3 DNA sequence: TGTGCCAGCAGCTCTCGCAGGGGCGCGGGCAATCAGCCCCAGCATTTT.

This clone has only one observation. The chain combines TRBV20-1 with TRBJ1-2, with D possibly TRBD1 on 6 matching bases. V was clipped by 3 bases and J by 8 bases, with 16 bases between them. CDR1 is DFQATT and CDR2 is SNEGSKA in the germline V gene (reference sequence). The CDR3 runs to 13 residues. This CDR3 reads CSASQGQGRGYTF. In nucleotides, the CDR3 is TGCAGTGCTAGTCAGGGGCAGGGAAGAGGCTACACCTTC.

The V gene is TRBV2, the J gene TRBJ1-3; a weak D match, TRBD1 (5 bases). Trimming took 6 bases from V and 2 from J, leaving 11 bases between them. The CDR3 extends over 14 amino acids. Germline assignment: CDR1 SNHLY and CDR2 FYNNEI. The CDR3 here is CASRGEGTGNTIYF. The CDR3 DNA sequence: TGTGCCAGCAGAGGGGAGGGTACTGGAAACACCATATATTTT. Filled out from reference TRBV2 and TRBJ1-3, the complete variable domain reads EPEVTQTPSHQVTQMGQEVILRCVPISNHLYFYWYRQILGQKVEFLVSFYNNEISEKSEIFDDQFSVERPDGSNFTLKIRSTKLEDSAMYFCASRGEGTGNTIYFGEGSWLTVV.

This chain links TRBV28 with TRBJ2-3; 8 nucleotides agree with TRBD1. Germline V gene lookup returns CDR1 MDHEN and CDR2 SYDVKM. Unmatched junction bases numbered 7, after V lost 6 bases and J lost 2 bases. There are 15 residues in the CDR3. The CDR3 bases are TGTGCCAGCAGGTACCGGGACAGGAACACAGATACGCAGTATTTT. As protein: CASRYRDRNTDTQYF.

J is TRBJ2-7 and V is TRBV5-1; 8 bases are shared with TRBD2. Germline values: CDR1 SGHRS, CDR2 YFSETQ. Losses at the gene ends were 6 bases for V and 0 bases for J; bases not matched to a gene: 11. The CDR3 loop spans 16 amino acids. CDR3 amino acids: CASTEGTSGYSYEQYF. CDR3 DNA: TGCGCCAGCACTGAGGGTACTAGCGGTTACTCCTACGAGCAGTACTTC.

V is TRBV9 and J is TRBJ2-1; D uncertain. Germline V gene data show CDR1 as SGDLS and CDR2 as YYNGEE. Trimming shortened V by 0 bases and J by 2 bases, and 9 bases separated the two germline ends. The length of the CDR3 is 15 residues. CDR3: CASSVALGAYNEQFF. CDR3 DNA sequence: TGTGCCAGCAGCGTAGCCCTAGGAGCCTACAATGAGCAGTTCTTC.

V usage is TRBV6-5 and J usage is TRBJ1-5; 10 nucleotides match TRBD1. The junction had 9 bases not matched to a gene; V was cut back by 6 bases and J by 7 bases. The CDR3 length is 15 residues. Germline CDR1 MNHEY, CDR2 SVGAGI. CDR3 residues: CASSARDRGSQPQHF. The CDR3 DNA is TGTGCCAGCAGCGCCCGGGACAGGGGTTCCCAGCCCCAGCATTTT.

The chain links TRBV9 to TRBJ1-3; unclear D gene. The CDR3 is 15 amino acids. The germline V gene has CDR1 SGDLS and CDR2 YYNGEE. Trimming removed 4 bases at V and 0 bases at J, with 11 bases between. CDR3: CASSSEIYSGNTIYF. The CDR3 DNA reads TGTGCCAGCAGCTCCGAGATTTACTCTGGAAACACCATATATTTT.

The rearrangement uses TRBV28 and TRBJ1-6, with D hard to call. Germline V gene data show CDR1 as MDHEN and CDR2 as SYDVKM. The CDR3 is 15 amino acids. Trimming cost V 2 bases and J 6 bases, with 11 bases left between them. The CDR3 sequence: CASSLVQTFNSPLHF. CDR3 DNA sequence: TGTGCCAGCAGTTTAGTACAGACATTTAATTCACCCCTCCACTTT.

This rearrangement joins TRBV7-2 to TRBJ2-1, with D tentatively TRBD2 (7 bases). The germline V gene encodes CDR1 SGHTA and CDR2 FQGNSA. Trimming removed 2 bases at V and 4 bases at J, with 18 bases between. The CDR3 extends over 17 amino acids. CDR3 region: CASSLRGASTAYNEQFF. The CDR3 DNA sequence: TGTGCCAGCAGCTTACGGGGGGCAAGCACCGCTTACAATGAGCAGTTCTTC.

The gene calls are TRBV11-3 and TRBJ2-1, with 12 bases identical to TRBD2. The trim removed 1 base at V and 2 bases at J, leaving 0 bases unmatched. This CDR3 has 16 amino acids. Germline V gene data show CDR1 as SGHNT and CDR2 as YENEEA. CDR3 DNA: TGTGCCAGCAGCTTAGGGACTAGCGGGACCTACAATGAGCAGTTCTTC. It codes for CASSLGTSGTYNEQFF.

V is TRBV5-1 and J is TRBJ2-1; 9 bases agree with TRBD2. There are 14 residues in the CDR3. Per germline, CDR1 SGHRS and CDR2 YFSETQ. J gave up 6 bases and V 3 bases, and 4 bases lay outside the gene matches. CDR3 nucleotides: TGCGCCAGCAGCTCCACTAGCGGGTCCAATGAGCAGTTCTTC. Residues: CASSSTSGSNEQFF.

This chain connects TRBV27 to TRBJ1-4; perhaps TRBD1 as D (5 bases). Germline-derived CDR1 and CDR2 are MNHEY and SMNVEV (reference sequence). Trimming left V 8 bases short and J 7 bases short, with 17 bases between. This CDR3 is built from 14 residues. The CDR3 DNA follows: TGTGCCAGCTCCGGAATAACAGGTGGTGAAAAACTGTTTTTT. Residues: CASSGITGGEKLFF.

This clone occurred once. The V gene is TRBV2, the J gene TRBJ1-2; possibly TRBD1 for D (5 bases). Per the germline V gene, CDR1 is SNHLY and CDR2 is FYNNEI. The CDR3 runs to 13 residues. The V end was cut by 5 bases, the J end by 3 bases, with 10 bases between. The CDR3 DNA is TGTGCCAGCAGTCAGGGTCGGGACTATGGCTACACCTTC. Protein product: CASSQGRDYGYTF.

This chain links TRBV28 with TRBJ1-2; no clear D. Trimming pared 3 bases from V and 4 bases from J, leaving 6 bases between. The CDR3 sequence is 12 residues long. Germline V gives CDR1 MDHEN, CDR2 SYDVKM. DNA of the CDR3: TGTGCCAGCAGTTTTAGACTCTATGGCTACACCTTC. It encodes CASSFRLYGYTF.

This sequence joins TRBV5-5 and TRBJ1-1; D might be TRBD1 (5 bases). Germline loops: CDR1 SGHKS, CDR2 YYEKEE (reference sequence). With 0 bases removed from V and 1 base from J, the gap between germline ends came to 10 bases. CDR3 length: 15 amino acids. The CDR3 loop reads CASSLAVGGNTEAFF. In DNA form, the CDR3 reads TGTGCCAGCAGCTTGGCGGTGGGGGGGAACACTGAAGCTTTCTTT. Supplemented by reference TRBV5-5 and TRBJ1-1, the full variable domain reads DAGVTQSPTHLIKTRGQQVTLRCSPISGHKSVSWYQQVLGQGPQFIFQYYEKEERGRGNFPDRFSARQFPNYSSELNVNALLLGDSALYLCASSLAVGGNTEAFFGQGTRLTVV.